This passage covers 18 T cell receptor beta chains from one sample sequenced in a study of metastatic and nonmetastatic thyroid tumors. TCRdb re-analyzed the PCR reads using MiXCR. The data hold 8,000 to 10,000 clones, with under 15% observed a single time. All patients were untreated before thyroid surgery. The sequencing sample was made of blood. The receptors come from a female donor with papillary thyroid cancer or a benign thyroid nodule (not recorded which). Some clones in this sample may be carry-over from other donors' samples.

This clone was observed a handful of times. The chain combines TRBV6-1 with TRBJ1-2; D might be TRBD1 (5 bases). Germline V lookup: CDR1 MNHNS, CDR2 SASEGT. The CDR3 has 13 amino acids. V gave up 6 bases and J gave up 4 bases, with 12 bases separating them. The CDR3 nucleotides are TGTGCCAGCAGCCAACGGGACGGCTATGGCTACACCTTC. The encoded protein is CASSQRDGYGYTF.

Within the sample, this clone is medium-sized. This chain connects TRBV4-3 to TRBJ2-1; D possibly corresponds to TRBD2 (5 bases). Between the trimmed V and J ends, which lost 0 bases and 6 bases, there was a span of 18 bases. CDR3 length: 17 amino acids. The germline gives CDR1 LGHNA, CDR2 YSLEER. The CDR3 DNA sequence: TGCGCCAGCAGCCAAGATCGTGGGCGGGCCAGAGCCAATGAGCAGTTCTTC. It codes for CASSQDRGRARANEQFF.

This sequence joins TRBV2 and TRBJ1-2; D is unresolved. The length of the CDR3 is 14 residues. The germline V and J ends were trimmed by 10 bases and 2 bases, with 17 bases remaining between them. The germline V gene encodes CDR1 SNHLY and CDR2 FYNNEI. The CDR3: CATTTQFWNYGYTF. In nucleotides, the CDR3 is TGTGCCACCACGACCCAGTTTTGGAACTATGGCTACACCTTC.

This clone is labeled medium-sized. The chain links TRBV30 to TRBJ1-2; D unresolved. Trimming shortened V by 1 base and J by 2 bases, and 5 bases separated the two germline ends. This CDR3 has 12 amino acids. Germline V CDR1 and CDR2: GTSNPN, SVGIG (reference sequence). CDR3 DNA sequence: TGTGCCTGGAGTGAACAGAACTATGGCTACACCTTC. Amino acid sequence: CAWSEQNYGYTF.

As concerns this clone: One end of the junction does not line up with germline, which may come from a read error. Other DNA sequences within the sample encode an identical CDR3. The chain has TRBV29-1 and TRBJ2-2, with D tentatively TRBD2 (5 bases). The CDR3 has 12 amino acids. Germline CDR1 and CDR2: SQVTM and ANQGSEA. Here the CDR3 reads CSVARNTGELFF. The CDR3 nucleotides are TGCAGCGTTGCCCGGAACACCGGGGAGCTATTTTTC.

This clone occurred many times. This could be a read error, since a much larger clone is one nucleotide away. V and J are TRBV10-3 and TRBJ1-2; TRBD1 aligns across 7 bases. Germline values: CDR1 ENHRY, CDR2 SYGVKD. This CDR3 comprises 16 residues. Here the CDR3 DNA reads TGTGCCACCAGTGAGTCGAGACAGGGCTCTAACTATGGCTACACCTTC. Encoded protein: CATSESRQGSNYGYTF.

This clone was recorded many times. The chain's CDR3 is CASSLTSPGQMNTEAFF. CDR3 DNA: TGTGCCAGCTCACTAACTTCCCCGGGACAGATGAACACTGAAGCTTTCTTT. The V and J genes are TRBV18 and TRBJ1-1; 7 bases are shared with TRBD1. The CDR3 is 17 amino acids. Germline CDR1 KGHSH, CDR2 LQKENI. J was trimmed by 0 bases and V by 4 bases; bases with no gene match: 11.

This clone was observed a handful of times. A read error may account for a junction end that differs from germline. The chain carries TRBV15 and TRBJ2-3; D gene ambiguous. This CDR3 has 15 residues. The germline CDR1 and CDR2 sequences are LNHNV and YYDKDF (reference sequence). The CDR3 DNA reads as TGTGCCACCAGCAGATCTCCGGTTAACACAGATACGCATTATTTT. It specifies CATSRSPVNTDTHYF.

This clone was seen more than once but under ten times. This chain connects TRBV28 to TRBJ2-3, with 8 bases aligning to TRBD1. Germline V gives CDR1 MDHEN, CDR2 SYDVKM. The CDR3 runs to 14 residues. Losses at the gene ends were 5 bases for V and 3 bases for J; bases not matched to a gene: 4. In DNA, the CDR3 is TGTGCCAGCAGTCGGACAGGGTTTACAGATACGCAGTATTTT. Translation gives CASSRTGFTDTQYF.

This clone is medium-sized by share. The chain is built from TRBV19 and TRBJ2-7; perhaps TRBD1 as D (6 bases). The CDR3 extends over 13 amino acids. The germline V gene has CDR1 LNHDA and CDR2 SQIVND (reference sequence). V was pared by 4 bases and J by 2 bases, with 9 bases between. This chain's CDR3 is CASSNQGPYEQYF. The DNA for the CDR3 is TGTGCCAGTAGTAACCAGGGGCCCTACGAGCAGTACTTC.

This clone was picked up one time. V gene TRBV4-3 combines with J gene TRBJ1-3, with D unclear. The V end was cut by 0 bases, the J end by 10 bases, with 16 bases between. Per the germline V gene, CDR1 is LGHNA and CDR2 is YSLEER. The CDR3 has 15 residues. CDR3 nucleotide sequence: TGCGCCAGCAGCCAAGATTTGGTTTCCGCACGTACCATATATTTT. This codes for CASSQDLVSARTIYF.

This clone was counted at least ten times. The chain couples TRBV6-5 to TRBJ2-1; a possible D gene is TRBD2 (5 bases). Looked up from germline, CDR1 is MNHEY and CDR2 is SVGAGI. The V gene lost 0 bases and the J gene lost 8 bases, with 8 bases spanning the gap. There are 13 residues in the CDR3. The chain's CDR3 is CASSYSGSDEQFF. The CDR3 DNA follows: TGTGCCAGCAGTTACTCGGGGAGCGATGAGCAGTTCTTC.

About this clone itself: This could be a read error, since a much larger clone is one nucleotide away. The V gene is TRBV5-6, the J gene TRBJ2-6; no clear D gene. The CDR3 spans 13 residues. From germline, CDR1 is SGHDT and CDR2 YYEEEE. The CDR3 nucleotides read TGTTCCAGCAGCACTTCTGGGGCCAACGTCCTGACTTTC. Translating gives CSSSTSGANVLTF. The entire variable domain, with the rest obtained from reference TRBV5-6 and TRBJ2-6, is as follows: DAGVTQSPTHLIKTRGQQVTLRCSPKSGHDTVSWYQQALGQGPQFIFQYYEEEERQRGNFPDRFSGHQFPNYSSELNVNALLLGDSALYLCSSSTSGANVLTFGAGSRLTVL.

This clone was seen many times. V gene TRBV2 combines with J gene TRBJ2-6, with D uncertain. V shed 4 bases and J shed 4 bases, with 14 bases lying between them. Germline V lookup: CDR1 SNHLY, CDR2 FYNNEI. The CDR3 runs to 16 residues. This CDR3 is CASSGSSKSGANVLTF. The CDR3 DNA is TGTGCCAGCAGTGGAAGCAGTAAATCGGGGGCCAACGTCCTGACTTTC.

The genes are TRBV20-1 and TRBJ2-3; TRBD2 might be the D (5 bases). V lost 6 bases and J lost 9, with 16 bases in between. The germline V gene encodes CDR1 DFQATT and CDR2 SNEGSKA (reference sequence). The CDR3 has 12 residues. As DNA, the CDR3 is TGCAGTGCGAGTTTATGGGGAGTCACGCAGTATTTT. It is translated as CSASLWGVTQYF.

This clone is judged medium-sized. The gene calls are TRBV12-3 or TRBV12-4 and TRBJ2-5, with 8 bases lining up with TRBD2. After removal of 3 bases from V and 4 bases from J, the junction contained 13 bases not matched to a gene. The CDR3 loop spans 17 amino acids. In DNA, the CDR3 is TGTGCCAGCAGTTTTGGCGGGCGTCGGGGGGGCGGAGAGACCCAGTACTTC. It encodes CASSFGGRRGGGETQYF.

This clone counts as medium-sized. V usage is TRBV6-1 and J usage is TRBJ2-6; D is unclear. The germline V gene encodes CDR1 MNHNS and CDR2 SASEGT. The germline V and J ends were trimmed by 4 bases and 0 bases, with 4 bases remaining between them. The CDR3 extends over 14 amino acids. The CDR3 sequence is CASSVSSGANVLTF. CDR3 bases: TGTGCCAGCAGTGTCAGCTCTGGGGCCAACGTCCTGACTTTC.

This clone came up a few times. The chain is built from TRBV25-1 and TRBJ2-1; D perhaps matches TRBD1 (5 bases). The germline CDR1 and CDR2 sequences are MGHDK and SYGVNS. Trimming removed 7 bases from V and 0 bases from J, with 10 bases in between. The CDR3 sequence is 14 residues long. CDR3 nucleotide sequence: TGTGCCAGCATGAGACAGAGCTCCTACAATGAGCAGTTCTTC. This encodes CASMRQSSYNEQFF. Together with reference TRBV25-1 and TRBJ2-1, the CDR3 gives the full variable domain: EADIYQTPRYLVIGTGKKITLECSQTMGHDKMYWYQQDPGMELHLIHYSYGVNSTEKGDLSSESTVSRIRTEHFPLTLESARPSHTSQYLCASMRQSSYNEQFFGPGTRLTVL.